Here is one T cell receptor (beta chain) with its context. TCRdb's copy holds only in-frame clones and misses some; the assay was immunoSEQ multiplex PCR. Of about 130,000 clones listed, 70% to 90% are singletons. This entry comes from a study of blood T cell repertoires in COVID-19. The germline V and J ends were trimmed by 6 bases and 2 bases, with 11 bases remaining between them. Germline values: CDR1 MNHEY, CDR2 SMNVEV (reference sequence). The CDR3 runs 15 residues. The specimen sequenced was peripheral blood. This chain links TRBV27 with TRBJ2-6; perhaps TRBD2 as D (5 bases). The TCR sequence derives from an elderly woman with acute or convalescent COVID-19. The DNA of the CDR3 is TGTGCCAGCAGCTTCGGAGGAGCTGGGGCCAACGTCCTGACTTTC. Protein product: CASSFGGAGANVLTF.